This TCR beta chain was sequenced in a study of blood T cell repertoires in COVID-19. About the research overall: COVID-19 samples, acute and convalescent, were from the United States, Italy and Spain.

Germline V gives CDR1 LNHDA, CDR2 SQIVND (reference sequence). This CDR3 contains 13 residues. V lost 3 bases and J lost 0, with 6 bases in between. Enrollment of patients from Seattle took place during active infection, with longitudinal follow-up. Some clones are missing from TCRdb's copy, which holds only in-frame ones; the method was immunoSEQ multiplex PCR. Of 150,000 to 200,000 clones in the sample, about 81% were seen once. The sample holds a few counts of this clone. Sequenced material: peripheral blood. This TCR was recovered from a woman at least 80 years old with COVID-19, enrolled during active disease. This sequence joins TRBV19 and TRBJ2-7, with D hard to call. As DNA, the CDR3 is TGTGCCAGTAGTATGACATCCTCCTACGAGCAGTACTTC. As protein: CASSMTSSYEQYF.